These 8 T cell receptor beta chains came from one sample sequenced in a study of T cells after yellow fever vaccination. TCRdb processed the 5' RACE reads anew with MiXCR; each CDR3 protein has one entry. This table has tens of thousands of distinct CDR3 sequences, 8% to 11% appearing once. Sequences were derived from PBMCs, either bulk or a sorted T-cell subset (CD4+, CD8+, memory, or dextramer-sorted; not recorded which), sampled more than 14 days after the first yellow fever vaccination. The origin of the receptors is a man between 18 and 29 years old who received the YFV17D yellow fever vaccine.

As regards this clonotype: This may be a read error, as it is one base from a much larger clone. The gene calls are TRBV4-3 and TRBJ2-2, with a possible D match to TRBD2 (6 bases). This CDR3 spans 12 amino acids. Germline assignment: CDR1 LGHNA and CDR2 YSLEER. The CDR3 protein is CASRDYTGELVF. In DNA form, the CDR3 reads TGCGCCAGCAGGGACTACACCGGGGAGCTGGTTTTT.

At least ten counts were recorded for this clonotype. The rearrangement uses TRBV5-1 and TRBJ1-6; 9 bases line up with TRBD1. The CDR3 has 14 residues. Looked up from germline, CDR1 is SGHRS and CDR2 is YFSETQ. V dropped 5 bases and J dropped 10; count of bases not matched to a gene: 7. As DNA, the CDR3 is TGCGCCAGCAGACGGACAGGGGAGCGATCACCCCTCCACTTT. Its protein is CASRRTGERSPLHF.

This clonotype was seen repeatedly, ten times or more. V usage is TRBV7-8 and J usage is TRBJ2-5; tentatively, D is TRBD1 (6 bases). V shed 2 bases and J shed 4 bases, with 14 bases lying between them. The CDR3 totals 15 residues. Per germline, CDR1 SGHVS and CDR2 FQNEAQ. The CDR3 protein is CASSLWDTPGETQYF. CDR3 nucleotide sequence: TGTGCCAGCAGCTTATGGGACACCCCGGGAGAGACCCAGTACTTC.

This clonotype was seen at least ten times. The V call is TRBV12-3 or TRBV12-4, the J call TRBJ2-2; 8 nucleotides match TRBD2. J was trimmed by 1 base and V by 7 bases; bases with no gene match: 5. The CDR3 sequence is 15 residues long. The CDR3 sequence: CASTQRGWNTGELFF. In nucleotides, the CDR3 is TGTGCCAGCACCCAGCGGGGGTGGAACACCGGGGAGCTGTTTTTT.

This clonotype was seen repeatedly, ten times or more. The chain couples TRBV12-3 or TRBV12-4 to TRBJ2-4; no firm D call. Deletions cut 8 bases from V and 1 base from J, with 6 bases between. CDR3 length equals 12 residues. The CDR3 nucleotides are TGTGCCAGCTCTGCGGCCAAAAACATTCAGTACTTC. Translating it yields CASSAAKNIQYF.

This clonotype was found many times. J is TRBJ1-2 and V is TRBV20-1, with D possibly matching TRBD1 (5 bases). Trimming took off 3 bases at V and 4 bases at J, with 9 bases between the two ends. From germline, CDR1 is DFQATT and CDR2 SNEGSKA (reference sequence). The CDR3 consists of 12 residues. The CDR3 loop reads CSARQGTYGYTF. As DNA, the CDR3 is TGCAGTGCTAGGCAGGGAACCTATGGCTACACCTTC.

The table lists this clonotype with many counts. This chain connects TRBV7-9 to TRBJ1-5, with D hard to call. V shed 1 base and J shed 3 bases, with 7 bases lying between them. Germline CDR1 is SEHNR and CDR2 is FQNEAQ (reference sequence). CDR3 length equals 14 residues. The CDR3 nucleotides read TGTGCCAGCAGCTTAGAAGACACCAATCAGCCCCAGCATTTT. As protein: CASSLEDTNQPQHF.

This clonotype was recorded at least ten times. The chain recombines TRBV6-6 with TRBJ2-1; 7 bases fit TRBD2. The CDR3 extends over 12 amino acids. Per the germline V gene, CDR1 is MNHNY and CDR2 is SVGAGI (reference sequence). V gave up 2 bases and J gave up 10 bases; unmatched junction bases: 2. CDR3 DNA sequence: TGTGCCAGCAGTTACGACGGGGGGGAGCAGTTCTTC. Its protein is CASSYDGGEQFF.